This T cell receptor beta chain was recorded in a study of blood T cell repertoires in COVID-19. This table comes from immunoSEQ multiplex PCR, and its TCRdb copy is limited to in-frame clones, with some not included. The sample lists about 38,000 clones, 80% to 85% occurring once. It was during active infection that Seattle patients were enrolled and then longitudinally followed. Sample: peripheral blood. This receptor was obtained from a man in his sixties with COVID-19, enrolled during active disease.

CDR3 sequence (DNA): TGTGCCAGTAGTTGGGGGGGGCGGGAGCAGTTCTTC. Amino acid sequence: CASSWGGREQFF. The gene calls are TRBV19 and TRBJ2-1, with D tentatively TRBD2 (7 bases). The CDR3 is 12 amino acids. With 5 bases removed from V and 10 bases from J, the gap between germline ends came to 12 bases. Per germline, CDR1 LNHDA and CDR2 SQIVND (reference sequence).